The source of this T cell receptor (beta chain) is a study of control samples from healthy donors and cancer patients. Only in-frame clones appear in the TCRdb table, and some are missing; sequencing was by immunoSEQ multiplex PCR. There are about 20,000 clones in the sample; 85% to 90% occur only once, and about 29% lies in the top ten. V lost 5 bases to trimming and J lost 1 base; unmatched junction nucleotides: 13. Germline-derived CDR1 and CDR2 are SGHDT and YYEEEE. The CDR3 runs to 18 residues. This TCR was recovered from a man between 60 and 75 years old with head and neck cancer. The gene calls are TRBV5-6 and TRBJ2-3; 10 bases fit TRBD1. The sample consisted of PBMCs. CDR3 sequence (DNA): TGTGCCAGCAGTCTCTTAGGGGACAGGGGATTAGGCACAGATACGCAGTATTTT. Protein product: CASSLLGDRGLGTDTQYF.